This TCR beta chain came from a study of response to subunit inactivated influenza vaccine. The CDR3 extends over 17 amino acids. Germline trimming cut 0 bases from V and 4 bases from J; bases unmatched to any gene: 7. The germline CDR1 and CDR2 sequences are LGHDT and YNNKEL (reference sequence). MiXCR was run by TCRdb on the RT-PCR reads, yielding one entry per CDR3 protein. The profile shows about 310,000 distinct CDR3 sequences, roughly a fifth of them singletons. Study-wide results and limits: It was the authors' suggestion that each seasonal influenza vaccination recruits few new T cells.

This clonotype was observed a handful of times. Its antigen remains unidentified. The chain links TRBV3-1 to TRBJ2-3; TRBD2 matches 10 bases. This sequence originates from a man aged 50 to 75 who received an inactivated influenza vaccine. The specimen was PBMCs from blood, collected about 19 months after vaccination. The DNA for the CDR3 is TGTGCCAGCAGCCAAGATAGAGCGGGGGGGCGGTCAGATACGCAGTATTTT. It is translated as CASSQDRAGGRSDTQYF.